Only one count was recorded for the clone carrying this TCR beta chain. This sample stems from a study of cytomegalovirus exposure and HLA in healthy donors. In the PCR, 60 Vbeta and 13 Jbeta primers were used. Profiled with immunoSEQ multiplex PCR; TCRdb holds only in-frame clones, not every one. The sample includes about 190,000 clones, around 83% of them seen just once. Sample: PBMCs. The receptor was derived from a woman in her thirties or forties in good health and CMV-seronegative.

CDR3 nucleotides: TGTGCCAGCAGTTTGGTTTGGGGGGGCCCAGATACGCAGTATTTT. It codes for CASSLVWGGPDTQYF. The V and J genes are TRBV27 and TRBJ2-3; weak D call: TRBD2 (7 bases). Germline lookup yields CDR1 MNHEY and CDR2 SMNVEV (reference sequence). V lost 3 bases and J 4 bases, leaving 14 bases between the germline ends. This CDR3 is 15 amino acids long.